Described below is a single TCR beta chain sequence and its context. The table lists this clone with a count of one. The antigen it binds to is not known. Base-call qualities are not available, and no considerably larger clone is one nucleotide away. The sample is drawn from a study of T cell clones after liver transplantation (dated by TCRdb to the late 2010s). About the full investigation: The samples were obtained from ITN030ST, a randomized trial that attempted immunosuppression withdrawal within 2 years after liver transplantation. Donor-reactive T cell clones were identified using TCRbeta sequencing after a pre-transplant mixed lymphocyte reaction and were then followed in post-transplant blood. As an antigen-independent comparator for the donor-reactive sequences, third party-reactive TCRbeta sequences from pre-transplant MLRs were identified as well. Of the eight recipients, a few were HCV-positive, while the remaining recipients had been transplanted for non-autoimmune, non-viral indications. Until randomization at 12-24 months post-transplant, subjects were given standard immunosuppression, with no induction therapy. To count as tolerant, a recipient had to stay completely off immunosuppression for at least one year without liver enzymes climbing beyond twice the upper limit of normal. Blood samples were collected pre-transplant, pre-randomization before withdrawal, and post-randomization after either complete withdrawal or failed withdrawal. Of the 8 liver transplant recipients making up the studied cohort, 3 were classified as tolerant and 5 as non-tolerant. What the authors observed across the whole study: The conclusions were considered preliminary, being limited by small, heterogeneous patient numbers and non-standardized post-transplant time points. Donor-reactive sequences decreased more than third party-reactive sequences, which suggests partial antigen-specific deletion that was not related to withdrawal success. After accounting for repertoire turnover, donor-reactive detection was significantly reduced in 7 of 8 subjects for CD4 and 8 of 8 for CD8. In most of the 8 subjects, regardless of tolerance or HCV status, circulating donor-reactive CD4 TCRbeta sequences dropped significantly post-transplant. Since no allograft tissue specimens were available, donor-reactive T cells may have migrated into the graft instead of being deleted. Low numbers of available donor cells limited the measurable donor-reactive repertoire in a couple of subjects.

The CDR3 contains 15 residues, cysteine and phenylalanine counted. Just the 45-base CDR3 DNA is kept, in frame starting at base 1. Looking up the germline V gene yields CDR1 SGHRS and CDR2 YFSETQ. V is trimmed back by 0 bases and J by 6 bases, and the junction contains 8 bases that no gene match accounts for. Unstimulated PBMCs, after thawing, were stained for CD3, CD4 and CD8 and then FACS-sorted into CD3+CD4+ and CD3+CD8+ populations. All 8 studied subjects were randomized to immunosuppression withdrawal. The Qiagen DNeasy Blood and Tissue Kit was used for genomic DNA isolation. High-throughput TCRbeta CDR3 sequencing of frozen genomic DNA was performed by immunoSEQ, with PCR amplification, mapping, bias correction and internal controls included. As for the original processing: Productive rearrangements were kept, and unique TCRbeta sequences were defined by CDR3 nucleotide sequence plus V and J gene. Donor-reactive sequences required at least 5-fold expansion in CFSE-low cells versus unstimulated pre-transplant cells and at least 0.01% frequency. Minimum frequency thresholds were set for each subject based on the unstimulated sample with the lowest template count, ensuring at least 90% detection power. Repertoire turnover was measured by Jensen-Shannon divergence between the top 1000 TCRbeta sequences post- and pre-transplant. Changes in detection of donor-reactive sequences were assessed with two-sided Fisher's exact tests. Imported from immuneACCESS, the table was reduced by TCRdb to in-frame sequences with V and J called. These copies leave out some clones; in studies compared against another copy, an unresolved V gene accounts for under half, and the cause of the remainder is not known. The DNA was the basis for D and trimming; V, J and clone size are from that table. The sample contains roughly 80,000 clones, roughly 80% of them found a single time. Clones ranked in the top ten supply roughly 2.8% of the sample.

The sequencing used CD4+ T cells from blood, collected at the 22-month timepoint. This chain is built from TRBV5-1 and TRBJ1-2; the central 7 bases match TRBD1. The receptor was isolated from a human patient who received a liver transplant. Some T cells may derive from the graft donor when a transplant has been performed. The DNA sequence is TGCGCCAGCAGCTTGGACAGGGGTCTCATCGATGGCTACACCTTC. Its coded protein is CASSLDRGLIDGYTF.